The 26 T cell receptor beta chains presented below share a single source sample, sequenced in a study of beta chain features in type 1 diabetes. Expressed TCRB transcripts were sequenced because the entire RNA isolate underwent reverse transcription. Sequencing was performed with immunoSEQ multiplex PCR; in TCRdb, only in-frame clones are kept and a portion is missing. The sample consists of some 160,000 clones, 7.5% to 10% of them appearing once. Specimen: central memory CD4+ T cells from blood. The receptors were gathered from a woman aged 18-29 years in good health.

The chain carries TRBV29-1 and TRBJ2-7; TRBD1 agrees at 8 bases. The CDR3 totals 14 residues. The J segment lost 4 bases and the V segment lost 7 bases, leaving 12 bases of the junction unmatched. Germline CDR1 is SQVTM and CDR2 is ANQGSEA. The CDR3 coding sequence is TGCAGCGCATCTCCCGGGACAGGAGATTACGAGCAGTACTTC. Translated: CSASPGTGDYEQYF.

V is TRBV30 and J is TRBJ1-5, with a possible D match to TRBD1 (5 bases). This CDR3 has 14 amino acids. V gave up 4 bases and J gave up 5 bases, with 15 bases separating them. Looked up from germline, CDR1 is GTSNPN and CDR2 is SVGIG (reference sequence). CDR3: CAWNAGNRDQPQHF. The CDR3 coding sequence is TGTGCCTGGAATGCAGGGAATCGGGATCAGCCCCAGCATTTT.

The rearrangement links TRBV11-2 to TRBJ2-1, with 12 bases identical to TRBD2. CDR3 length: 18 residues. Trimming took 5 bases from V and 0 from J; bases not matched to a gene: 8. The V gene's germline CDR1 is SGHAT and CDR2 FQNNGV. Here the CDR3 DNA reads TGTGCCAGCAGCCCCCTAGCGGGGGGGTGGAGCTCCTACAATGAGCAGTTCTTC. Its protein product is CASSPLAGGWSSYNEQFF.

V is TRBV5-1 and J is TRBJ2-3; D gene uncertain. The V end was cut by 2 bases, the J end by 1 base, with 8 bases between. CDR1 SGHRS and CDR2 YFSETQ come from the germline V gene. This CDR3 contains 14 residues. The CDR3 protein is CASSFSVGTDTQYF. The DNA for the CDR3 is TGCGCCAGCAGCTTCAGTGTCGGCACAGATACGCAGTATTTT.

The rearrangement joins TRBV19 to TRBJ1-5, with TRBD1 identical over 7 bases. CDR1 and CDR2 (germline): LNHDA, SQIVND (reference sequence). Trimming at V came to 6 bases and at J to 4 bases, leaving 12 bases not matched to a gene. CDR3 length equals 16 residues. The CDR3 DNA sequence: TGTGCCAGTAGAGGGACCGGGACAGAAGTAAATCAGCCCCAGCATTTT. Translation: CASRGTGTEVNQPQHF.

About this clone itself: Additional DNA sequences in this sample encode the identical CDR3. The chain carries TRBV30 and TRBJ1-3, with TRBD1 as a possible D gene (6 bases). Per germline, CDR1 GTSNPN and CDR2 SVGIG (reference sequence). The V and J ends lost 0 bases and 0 bases respectively, with 6 bases between them. This CDR3 has 14 residues. The CDR3 here is CAWSVGGSGNTIYF. CDR3 bases: TGTGCCTGGAGTGTAGGGGGCTCTGGAAACACCATATATTTT.

The chain uses TRBV2 and TRBJ1-4; a weak D match, TRBD1 (5 bases). There are 14 residues in the CDR3. Trimming took off 4 bases at V and 5 bases at J, with 11 bases between the two ends. In germline, CDR1 is SNHLY, CDR2 FYNNEI. The CDR3 reads CASSAGRTNEKLFF. CDR3 in DNA: TGTGCCAGCAGTGCGGGCAGGACAAATGAAAAACTGTTTTTT. Drawing the rest from reference TRBV2 and TRBJ1-4, the complete variable domain is EPEVTQTPSHQVTQMGQEVILRCVPISNHLYFYWYRQILGQKVEFLVSFYNNEISEKSEIFDDQFSVERPDGSNFTLKIRSTKLEDSAMYFCASSAGRTNEKLFFGSGTQLSVL.

This clone occurred a few times. The chain combines TRBV4-1 with TRBJ2-6, with D unresolved. The CDR3 has 15 amino acids. With 4 bases removed from V and 2 bases from J, the gap between germline ends came to 9 bases. The germline V gene encodes CDR1 MGHRA and CDR2 YSYEKL. The CDR3 nucleotides read TGCGCCAGCAGCCCCGGCCAGGCTGGGGCCAACGTCCTGACTTTC. Its translation is CASSPGQAGANVLTF.

V and J are TRBV19 and TRBJ2-5; D possibly corresponds to TRBD2 (5 bases). V was pared by 3 bases and J by 5 bases, with 10 bases between. In germline, CDR1 is LNHDA, CDR2 SQIVND (reference sequence). The CDR3 covers 13 residues. This CDR3 reads CASSMTGSETQYF. The CDR3 DNA reads as TGTGCCAGTAGTATGACGGGGAGCGAGACCCAGTACTTC.

This clone turned up a few times. The chain couples TRBV11-2 to TRBJ2-3; no firm D call. This CDR3 contains 12 residues. Germline V gene data show CDR1 as SGHAT and CDR2 as FQNNGV. V lost 3 bases, J lost 6 bases, and 7 bases lay in between. CDR3 protein: CASSFLRDTQYF. The CDR3 coding sequence is TGTGCCAGCAGCTTTCTCAGGGATACGCAGTATTTT. The full variable domain, in which reference TRBV11-2 and TRBJ2-3 provide the parts outside the CDR3, is EAGVAQSPRYKIIEKRQSVAFWCNPISGHATLYWYQQILGQGPKLLIQFQNNGVVDDSQLPKDRFSAERLKGVDSTLKIQPAKLEDSAVYLCASSFLRDTQYFGPGTRLTVL.

This chain joins TRBV5-1 and TRBJ2-3; possibly TRBD2 for D (6 bases). V lost 7 bases and J 5 bases, leaving 8 bases between the germline ends. This CDR3 is 11 amino acids long. Germline V gene sequence: CDR1 SGHRS, CDR2 YFSETQ. The CDR3 sequence is CASWEEDTQYF. The CDR3 DNA sequence: TGCGCCAGCTGGGAGGAAGATACGCAGTATTTT.

The chain combines TRBV4-1 with TRBJ2-3; D call uncertain. This CDR3 spans 15 amino acids. Deletions cut 1 base from V and 0 bases from J, with 8 bases between. CDR1 MGHRA and CDR2 YSYEKL come from the germline V gene. The CDR3 DNA reads TGCGCCAGCAGCCAAGGTCTGTCTAGCACAGATACGCAGTATTTT. It translates to CASSQGLSSTDTQYF.

This clone was detected ten times or more. The rearrangement links TRBV12-5 to TRBJ2-5; 14 bases line up with TRBD2. Germline loops: CDR1 LGHNT, CDR2 FRNRAP. This CDR3 is built from 15 residues. Trimming at V came to 7 bases and at J to 14 bases, leaving 15 bases not matched to a gene. For the CDR3, the DNA is TGTGCTAGTGCAGGCTCGTTTCCGGGACTAGCGGGGGCATACTTC. It encodes CASAGSFPGLAGAYF. Drawing the rest from reference TRBV12-5 and TRBJ2-5, the complete variable domain is DARVTQTPRHKVTEMGQEVTMRCQPILGHNTVFWYRQTMMQGLELLAYFRNRAPLDDSGMPKDRFSAEMPDATLATLKIQPSEPRDSAVYFCASAGSFPGLAGAYFGPGTRLLVL.

The chain carries TRBV6-5 and TRBJ1-2, with 10 bases lining up with TRBD1. This CDR3 has 13 amino acids. CDR1 and CDR2 (germline): MNHEY, SVGAGI. After removal of 6 bases from V and 8 bases from J, the junction contained 6 bases not matched to a gene. The CDR3 here is CASSGTGERGYTF. The CDR3 DNA reads TGTGCCAGCAGCGGGACAGGGGAAAGGGGCTACACCTTC.

This clone was counted between two and nine times. The chain carries TRBV6-5 and TRBJ2-5, with 10 bases lining up with TRBD2. V shed 8 bases, J shed 4 bases, and the junction held 4 bases outside the gene matches. The CDR3 contains 13 residues. From germline, CDR1 is MNHEY and CDR2 SVGAGI. The CDR3 sequence is CASRTSGGETQYF. In DNA, the CDR3 is TGTGCCAGCCGGACTAGCGGTGGAGAGACCCAGTACTTC.

In this sample, this clone turned up a few times. CDR3 region: CASSQDPGWQINQPQHF. CDR3 in DNA: TGCGCCAGCAGCCAAGACCCGGGGTGGCAAATCAATCAGCCCCAGCATTTT. The V call is TRBV4-1, the J call TRBJ1-5; D remains ambiguous. This CDR3 contains 17 residues. Trimming removed 0 bases from V and 3 bases from J, with 15 bases in between. Per the germline V gene, CDR1 is MGHRA and CDR2 is YSYEKL.

This rearrangement joins TRBV10-3 to TRBJ2-1; unclear D gene. The V and J ends lost 4 bases and 7 bases respectively, with 8 bases between them. CDR3 length equals 12 residues. Germline CDR1 and CDR2: ENHRY and SYGVKD. The CDR3 sequence: CAISALENEQFF. DNA of the CDR3: TGTGCCATCAGTGCCCTGGAGAATGAGCAGTTCTTC.

V is TRBV10-3 and J is TRBJ2-1, with a weak D call TRBD1 (5 bases). V was cut by 4 bases and J by 12 bases, with 19 bases left in between. The CDR3 has 14 amino acids. Per the germline V gene, CDR1 is ENHRY and CDR2 is SYGVKD. The CDR3 protein is CAISVVGVAKGQFF. The CDR3 region has the DNA TGTGCCATCAGTGTTGTAGGGGTAGCAAAGGGGCAGTTCTTC.

The table lists this clone with a few counts. V usage is TRBV5-8 and J usage is TRBJ2-7; 10 bases map to TRBD2. V lost 1 base to trimming and J lost 2 bases; unmatched junction nucleotides: 9. This CDR3 region has 17 residues. Per the germline V gene, CDR1 is SGHTS and CDR2 is YDEGEE. This CDR3 is CASSLWVASGSPYEQYF. The CDR3 DNA is TGTGCCAGCAGCTTGTGGGTAGCTAGCGGGAGCCCCTACGAGCAGTACTTC.

This clone was seen a few times. The junction and the germline gene differ at one end; a read error may be behind it. V is TRBV5-1 and J is TRBJ2-5; D call uncertain. This CDR3 is built from 13 residues. The V gene's germline CDR1 is SGHRS and CDR2 YFSETQ. CDR3 sequence (DNA): TGCGCCAGCAGCTTGGACAGCCAAGGGACCCAGTACTTC. It codes for CASSLDSQGTQYF.

There are a few counts of this clone. Other nucleotide sequences in the sample specify the same CDR3. The chain employs TRBV5-4 and TRBJ2-3, with D perhaps matching TRBD1 (5 bases). There are 13 residues in the CDR3. Trimming left V 3 bases short and J 4 bases short, with 9 bases between. Germline V gives CDR1 SGHNT, CDR2 YYREEE (reference sequence). This CDR3 reads CASSSTGADTQYF. The CDR3 DNA reads as TGTGCCAGCAGCTCTACAGGCGCAGATACGCAGTATTTT.

The rearrangement links TRBV4-1 to TRBJ1-2; D is perhaps TRBD1 (5 bases). V was pared by 5 bases and J by 4 bases, with 8 bases between. This CDR3 is built from 12 residues. The germline gives CDR1 MGHRA, CDR2 YSYEKL. The CDR3 loop reads CASSRGPYGYTF. The CDR3 bases are TGCGCCAGCAGCAGGGGTCCCTATGGCTACACCTTC.

This clone occurred a few times. The CDR3 protein is CASDRGLNYGYTF. DNA of the CDR3: TGTGCCAGCGACAGGGGTTTGAACTATGGCTACACCTTC. The chain combines TRBV7-2 with TRBJ1-2, with 8 bases matching TRBD1. V lost 8 bases, J lost 2 bases, and 4 bases stayed unmatched. Germline-derived CDR1 and CDR2 are SGHTA and FQGNSA. This CDR3 contains 13 residues.

There are a few counts of this clone. J is TRBJ1-1 and V is TRBV2, with unresolved D. V was trimmed by 7 bases and J by 0 bases, leaving 9 bases between them. The germline V gene has CDR1 SNHLY and CDR2 FYNNEI. The CDR3 contains 13 residues. The CDR3, as DNA: TGTGCCAGCAAGCCCATTATGAACACTGAAGCTTTCTTT. It encodes CASKPIMNTEAFF.

The chain links TRBV7-2 to TRBJ1-1; TRBD1 aligns across 9 bases. There are 17 residues in the CDR3. Germline CDR1 reads SGHTA; CDR2 reads FQGNSA. Trimming removed 3 bases from V and 1 base from J; junction bases left unmatched: 9. The CDR3 loop is CASSFPWTGAKNTEAFF. CDR3 DNA sequence: TGTGCCAGCAGCTTCCCTTGGACAGGGGCCAAGAACACTGAAGCTTTCTTT.

This clone occurred a few times. The V gene is TRBV28, the J gene TRBJ1-1, with 8 positions matching TRBD1. Germline CDR1 reads MDHEN; CDR2 reads SYDVKM. Trimming cost V 5 bases and J 0 bases; bases outside gene matches: 5. This CDR3 region has 15 residues. In DNA, the CDR3 is TGTGCCAGCAGTACCGGGACAGGAGTGAACACTGAAGCTTTCTTT. Translating gives CASSTGTGVNTEAFF.